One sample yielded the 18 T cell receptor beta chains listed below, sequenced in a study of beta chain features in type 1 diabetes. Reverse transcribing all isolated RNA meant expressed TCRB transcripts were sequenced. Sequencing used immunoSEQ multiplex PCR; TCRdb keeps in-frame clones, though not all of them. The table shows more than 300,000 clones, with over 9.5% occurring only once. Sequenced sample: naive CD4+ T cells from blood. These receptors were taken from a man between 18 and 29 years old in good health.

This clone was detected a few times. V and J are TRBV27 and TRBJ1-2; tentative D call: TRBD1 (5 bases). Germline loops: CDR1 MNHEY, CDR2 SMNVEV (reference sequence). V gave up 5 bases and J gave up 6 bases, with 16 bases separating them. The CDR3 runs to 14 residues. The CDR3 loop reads CASSLRGRGDGYTF. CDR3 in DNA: TGTGCCAGCAGTCTTCGAGGGAGGGGAGATGGCTACACCTTC.

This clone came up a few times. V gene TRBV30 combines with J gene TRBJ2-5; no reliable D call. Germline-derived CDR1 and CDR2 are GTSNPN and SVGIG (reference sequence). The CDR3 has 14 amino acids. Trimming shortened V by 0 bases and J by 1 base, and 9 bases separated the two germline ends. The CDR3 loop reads CAWSVPGLQETQYF. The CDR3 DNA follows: TGTGCCTGGAGTGTACCTGGGCTCCAAGAGACCCAGTACTTC.

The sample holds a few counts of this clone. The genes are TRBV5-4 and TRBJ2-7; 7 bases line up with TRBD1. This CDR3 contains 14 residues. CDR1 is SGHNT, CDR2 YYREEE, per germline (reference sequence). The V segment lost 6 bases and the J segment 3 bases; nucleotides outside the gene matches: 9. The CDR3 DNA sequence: TGTGCCAGCACCCTCGACAGGGAAAACTACGAGCAGTACTTC. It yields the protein CASTLDRENYEQYF.

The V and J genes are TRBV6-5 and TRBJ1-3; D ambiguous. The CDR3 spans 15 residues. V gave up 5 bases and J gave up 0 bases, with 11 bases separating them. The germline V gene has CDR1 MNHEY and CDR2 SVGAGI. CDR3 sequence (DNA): TGTGCCAGCAGTCCCTCCGGGAGCTCTGGAAACACCATATATTTT. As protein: CASSPSGSSGNTIYF.

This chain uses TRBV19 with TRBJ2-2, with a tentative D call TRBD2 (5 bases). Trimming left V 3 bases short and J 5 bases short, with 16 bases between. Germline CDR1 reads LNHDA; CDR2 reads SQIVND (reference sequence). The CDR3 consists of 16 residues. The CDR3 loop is CASSMLGRRETGELFF. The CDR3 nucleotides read TGTGCCAGTAGTATGCTAGGGAGAAGGGAAACCGGGGAGCTGTTTTTT. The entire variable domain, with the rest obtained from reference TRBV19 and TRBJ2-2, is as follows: DGGITQSPKYLFRKEGQNVTLSCEQNLNHDAMYWYRQDPGQGLRLIYYSQIVNDFQKGDIAEGYSVSREKKESFPLTVTSAQKNPTAFYLCASSMLGRRETGELFFGEGSRLTVL.

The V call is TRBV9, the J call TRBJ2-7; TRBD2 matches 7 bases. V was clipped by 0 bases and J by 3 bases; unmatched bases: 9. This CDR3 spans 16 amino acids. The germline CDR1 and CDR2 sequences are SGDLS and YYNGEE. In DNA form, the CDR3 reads TGTGCCAGCAGCGTAGCTACCGGGGGGTCCTACTACGAGCAGTACTTC. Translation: CASSVATGGSYYEQYF.

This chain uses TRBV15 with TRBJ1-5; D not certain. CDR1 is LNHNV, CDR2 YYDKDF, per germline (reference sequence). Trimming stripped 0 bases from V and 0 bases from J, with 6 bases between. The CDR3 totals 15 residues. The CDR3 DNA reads TGTGCCACCAGCAGAGAGGTCAGTAGCAATCAGCCCCAGCATTTT. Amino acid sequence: CATSREVSSNQPQHF.

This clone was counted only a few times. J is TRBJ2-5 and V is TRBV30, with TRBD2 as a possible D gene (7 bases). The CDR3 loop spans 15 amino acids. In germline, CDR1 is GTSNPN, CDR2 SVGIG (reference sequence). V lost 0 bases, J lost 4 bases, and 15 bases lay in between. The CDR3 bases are TGTGCCTGGAGTGTACTGGGCGGGGGCGGAGAGACCCAGTACTTC. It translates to CAWSVLGGGGETQYF.

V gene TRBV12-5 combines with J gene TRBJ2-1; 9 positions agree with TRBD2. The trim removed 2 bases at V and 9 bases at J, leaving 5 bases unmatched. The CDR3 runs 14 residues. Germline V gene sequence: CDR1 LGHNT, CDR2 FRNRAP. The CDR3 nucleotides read TGTGCTAGTGGTTTGAGCGGCGGGAGGGGTGAGCAGTTCTTC. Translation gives CASGLSGGRGEQFF.

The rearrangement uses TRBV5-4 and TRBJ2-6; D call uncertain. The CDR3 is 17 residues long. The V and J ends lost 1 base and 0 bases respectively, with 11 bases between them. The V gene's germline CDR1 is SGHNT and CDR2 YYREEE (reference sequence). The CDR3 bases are TGTGCCAGCAGCTTGACAGCCCAAAGCTCTGGGGCCAACGTCCTGACTTTC. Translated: CASSLTAQSSGANVLTF.

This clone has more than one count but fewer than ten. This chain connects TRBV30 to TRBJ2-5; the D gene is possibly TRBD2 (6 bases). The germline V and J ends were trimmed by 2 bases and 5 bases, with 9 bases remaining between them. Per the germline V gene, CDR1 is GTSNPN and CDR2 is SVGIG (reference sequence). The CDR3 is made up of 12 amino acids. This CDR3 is CAWSTGRETQYF. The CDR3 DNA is TGTGCCTGGAGTACTGGGAGGGAGACCCAGTACTTC.

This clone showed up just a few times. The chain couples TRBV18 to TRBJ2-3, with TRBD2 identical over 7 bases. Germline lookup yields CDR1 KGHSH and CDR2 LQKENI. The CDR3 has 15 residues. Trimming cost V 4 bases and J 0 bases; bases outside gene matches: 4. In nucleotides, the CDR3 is TGTGCCAGCTCACGGGACTATACTAGCACAGATACGCAGTATTTT. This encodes CASSRDYTSTDTQYF.

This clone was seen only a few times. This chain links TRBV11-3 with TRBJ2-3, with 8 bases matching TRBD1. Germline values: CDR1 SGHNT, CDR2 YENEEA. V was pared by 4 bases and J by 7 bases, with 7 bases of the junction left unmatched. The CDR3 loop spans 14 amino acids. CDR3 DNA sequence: TGTGCCAGCAGCTGGACAGGGTTTGGACATACGCAGTATTTT. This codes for CASSWTGFGHTQYF.

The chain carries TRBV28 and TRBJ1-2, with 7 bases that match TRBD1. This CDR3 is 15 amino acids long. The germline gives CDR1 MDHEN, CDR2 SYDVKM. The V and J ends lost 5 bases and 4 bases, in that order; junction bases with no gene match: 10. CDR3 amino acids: CASSVTGDPPYGYTF. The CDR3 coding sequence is TGTGCCAGCAGTGTTACAGGGGACCCCCCCTATGGCTACACCTTC.

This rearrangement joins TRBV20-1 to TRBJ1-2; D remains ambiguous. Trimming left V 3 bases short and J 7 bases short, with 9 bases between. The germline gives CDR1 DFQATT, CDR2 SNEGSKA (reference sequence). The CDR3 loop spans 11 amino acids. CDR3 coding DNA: TGCAGTGCTAGTAGAGGTATTGGCTACACCTTC. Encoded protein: CSASRGIGYTF.

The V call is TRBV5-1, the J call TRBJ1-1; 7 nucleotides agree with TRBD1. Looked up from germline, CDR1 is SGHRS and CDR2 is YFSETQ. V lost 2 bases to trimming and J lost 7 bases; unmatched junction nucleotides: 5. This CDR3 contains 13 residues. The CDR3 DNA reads TGCGCCAGCAGCTTAGAGGGGGCCAGTGAAGCTTTCTTT. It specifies CASSLEGASEAFF.

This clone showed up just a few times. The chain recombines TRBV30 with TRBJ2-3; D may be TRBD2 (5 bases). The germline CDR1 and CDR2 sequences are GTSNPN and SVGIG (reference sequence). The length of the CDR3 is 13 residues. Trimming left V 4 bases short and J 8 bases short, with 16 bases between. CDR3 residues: CAWMQRTRVTQYF. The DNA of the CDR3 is TGTGCCTGGATGCAGAGAACGCGGGTTACGCAGTATTTT.

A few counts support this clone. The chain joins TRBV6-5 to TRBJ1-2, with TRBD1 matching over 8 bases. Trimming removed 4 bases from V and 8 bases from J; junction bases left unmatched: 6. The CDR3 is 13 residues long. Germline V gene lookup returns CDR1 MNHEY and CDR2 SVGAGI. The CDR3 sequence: CASSSRGPGGYTF. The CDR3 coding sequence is TGTGCCAGCAGTTCCAGGGGGCCTGGAGGCTACACCTTC.